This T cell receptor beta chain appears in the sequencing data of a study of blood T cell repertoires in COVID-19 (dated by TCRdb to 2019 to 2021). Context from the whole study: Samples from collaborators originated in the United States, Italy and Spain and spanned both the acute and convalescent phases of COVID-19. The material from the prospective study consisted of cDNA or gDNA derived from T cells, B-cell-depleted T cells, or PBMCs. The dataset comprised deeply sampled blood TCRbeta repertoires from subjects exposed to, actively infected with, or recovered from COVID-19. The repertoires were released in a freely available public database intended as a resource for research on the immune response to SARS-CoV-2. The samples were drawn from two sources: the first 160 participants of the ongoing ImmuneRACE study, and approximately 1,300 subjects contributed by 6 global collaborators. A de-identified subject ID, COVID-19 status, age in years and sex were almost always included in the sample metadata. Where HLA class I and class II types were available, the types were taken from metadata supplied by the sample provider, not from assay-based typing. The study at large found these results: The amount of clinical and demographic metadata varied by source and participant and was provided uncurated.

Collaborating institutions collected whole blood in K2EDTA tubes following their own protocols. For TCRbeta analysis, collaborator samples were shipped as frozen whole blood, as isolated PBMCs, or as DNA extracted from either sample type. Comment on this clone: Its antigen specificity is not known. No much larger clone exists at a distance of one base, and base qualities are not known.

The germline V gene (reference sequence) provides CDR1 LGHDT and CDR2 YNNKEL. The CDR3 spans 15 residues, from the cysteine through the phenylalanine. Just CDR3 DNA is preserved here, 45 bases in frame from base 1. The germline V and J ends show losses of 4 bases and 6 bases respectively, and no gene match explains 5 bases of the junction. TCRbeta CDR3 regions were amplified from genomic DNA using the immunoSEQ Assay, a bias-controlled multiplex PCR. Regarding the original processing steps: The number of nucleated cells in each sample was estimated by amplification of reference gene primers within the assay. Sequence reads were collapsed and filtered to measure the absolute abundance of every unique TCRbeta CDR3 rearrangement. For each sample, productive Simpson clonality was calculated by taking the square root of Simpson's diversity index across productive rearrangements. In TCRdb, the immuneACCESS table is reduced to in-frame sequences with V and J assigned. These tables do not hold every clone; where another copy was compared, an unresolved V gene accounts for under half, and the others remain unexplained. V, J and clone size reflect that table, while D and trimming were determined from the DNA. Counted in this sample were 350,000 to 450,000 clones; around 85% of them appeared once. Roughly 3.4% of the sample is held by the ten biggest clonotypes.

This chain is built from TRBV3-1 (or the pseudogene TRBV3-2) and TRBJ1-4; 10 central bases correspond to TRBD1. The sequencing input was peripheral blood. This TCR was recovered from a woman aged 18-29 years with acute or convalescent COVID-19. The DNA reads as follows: TGTGCCAGCAGCCTAATGACAGGGGGCGATGAAAAACTGTTTTTT. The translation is CASSLMTGGDEKLFF.